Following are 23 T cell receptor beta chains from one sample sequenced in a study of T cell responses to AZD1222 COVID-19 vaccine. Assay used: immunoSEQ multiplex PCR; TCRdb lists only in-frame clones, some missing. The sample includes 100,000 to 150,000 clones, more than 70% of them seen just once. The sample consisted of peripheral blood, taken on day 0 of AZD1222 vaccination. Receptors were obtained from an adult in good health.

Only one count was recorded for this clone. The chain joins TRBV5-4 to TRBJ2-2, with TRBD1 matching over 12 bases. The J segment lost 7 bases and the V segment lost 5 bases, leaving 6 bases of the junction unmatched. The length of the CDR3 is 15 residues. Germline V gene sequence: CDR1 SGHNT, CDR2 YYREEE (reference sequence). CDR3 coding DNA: TGTGCCAGCAGACCGGGACAGGGGGCCGGCGGGGAGCTGTTTTTT. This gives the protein CASRPGQGAGGELFF.

The CDR3 DNA follows: TGTGCCAGCAGCCCCACAGGGAACTATGGCTACACCTTC. Protein sequence: CASSPTGNYGYTF. This rearrangement joins TRBV5-6 to TRBJ1-2, with a weak D call TRBD1 (6 bases). Trimming shortened V by 4 bases and J by 2 bases, and 9 bases separated the two germline ends. The CDR3 runs 13 residues. In germline, CDR1 is SGHDT, CDR2 YYEEEE.

The CDR3 protein is CASSQDNTGGPYQPQHF. CDR3 DNA: TGCGCCAGCAGCCAAGATAATACGGGAGGGCCCTATCAGCCCCAGCATTTT. The chain links TRBV4-1 to TRBJ1-5; D is unclear. V lost 0 bases, J lost 5 bases, and 17 bases lay in between. Germline V gene sequence: CDR1 MGHRA, CDR2 YSYEKL. The length of the CDR3 is 17 residues.

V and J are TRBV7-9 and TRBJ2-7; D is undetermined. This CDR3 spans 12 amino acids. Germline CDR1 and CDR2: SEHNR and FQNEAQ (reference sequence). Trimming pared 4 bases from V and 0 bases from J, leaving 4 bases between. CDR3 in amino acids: CASSSSSYEQYF. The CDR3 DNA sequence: TGTGCCAGCAGCTCCAGCTCCTACGAGCAGTACTTC. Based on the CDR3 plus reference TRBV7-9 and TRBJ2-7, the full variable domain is DTGVSQNPRHKITKRGQNVTFRCDPISEHNRLYWYRQTLGQGPEFLTYFQNEAQLEKSRLLSDRFSAERPKGSFSTLEIQRTEQGDSAMYLCASSSSSYEQYFGPGTRLTVT.

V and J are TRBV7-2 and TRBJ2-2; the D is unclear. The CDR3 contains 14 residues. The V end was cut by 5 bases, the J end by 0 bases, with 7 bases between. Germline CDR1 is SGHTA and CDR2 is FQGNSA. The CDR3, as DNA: TGTGCCAGCAGCCGGCGCGCGAACACCGGGGAGCTGTTTTTT. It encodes CASSRRANTGELFF.

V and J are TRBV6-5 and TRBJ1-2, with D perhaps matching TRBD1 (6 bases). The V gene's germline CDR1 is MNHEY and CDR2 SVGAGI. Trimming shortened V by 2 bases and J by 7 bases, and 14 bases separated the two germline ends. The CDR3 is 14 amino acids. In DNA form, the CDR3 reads TGTGCCAGCAGTTACCTGGACAGCGGCGGTGGCTACACCTTC. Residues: CASSYLDSGGGYTF.

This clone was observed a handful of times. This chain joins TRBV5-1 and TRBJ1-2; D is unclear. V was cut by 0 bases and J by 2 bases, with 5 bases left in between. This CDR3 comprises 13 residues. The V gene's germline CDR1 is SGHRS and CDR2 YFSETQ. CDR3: CASSLDGNYGYTF. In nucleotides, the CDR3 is TGCGCCAGCAGCTTGGACGGGAACTATGGCTACACCTTC. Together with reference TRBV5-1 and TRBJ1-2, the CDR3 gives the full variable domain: KAGVTQTPRYLIKTRGQQVTLSCSPISGHRSVSWYQQTPGQGLQFLFEYFSETQRNKGNFPGRFSGRQFSNSRSEMNVSTLELGDSALYLCASSLDGNYGYTFGSGTRLTVV.

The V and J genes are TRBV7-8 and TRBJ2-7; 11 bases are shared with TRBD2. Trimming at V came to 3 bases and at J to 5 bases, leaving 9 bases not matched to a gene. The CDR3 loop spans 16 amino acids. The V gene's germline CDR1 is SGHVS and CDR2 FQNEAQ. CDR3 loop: CASSLRRLAGGDEQYF. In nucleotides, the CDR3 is TGTGCCAGCAGCTTGAGGCGGCTAGCGGGAGGAGACGAGCAGTACTTC.

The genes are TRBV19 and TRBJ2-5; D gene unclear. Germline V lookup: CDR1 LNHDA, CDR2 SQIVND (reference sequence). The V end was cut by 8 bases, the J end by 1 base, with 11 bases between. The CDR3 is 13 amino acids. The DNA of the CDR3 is TGTGCCAGTTCGAGATCCCGCCAAGAGACCCAGTACTTC. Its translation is CASSRSRQETQYF.

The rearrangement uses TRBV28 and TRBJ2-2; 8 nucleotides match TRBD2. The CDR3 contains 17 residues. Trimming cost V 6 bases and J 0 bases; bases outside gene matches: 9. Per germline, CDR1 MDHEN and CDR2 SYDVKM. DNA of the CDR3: TGTGCCAGCAGCTCCCCTTTGGGACTAGCGAACACCGGGGAGCTGTTTTTT. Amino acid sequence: CASSSPLGLANTGELFF.

The CDR3 sequence is CASRPSGRGEQYF. CDR3 coding DNA: TGTGCCAGCAGACCTAGCGGGAGGGGCGAGCAGTACTTC. J is TRBJ2-7 and V is TRBV27, with 12 bases fitting TRBD2. Germline assignment: CDR1 MNHEY and CDR2 SMNVEV (reference sequence). With V trimmed by 6 bases and J by 6 bases, 3 bases remained unmatched. The CDR3 is 13 residues long.

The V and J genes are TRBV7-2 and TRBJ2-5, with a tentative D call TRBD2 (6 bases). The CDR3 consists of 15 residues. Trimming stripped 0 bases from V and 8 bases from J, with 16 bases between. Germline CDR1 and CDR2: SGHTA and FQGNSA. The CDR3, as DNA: TGTGCCAGCAGCTTAGCCGGGGGATCCAGGGTCACCCAGTACTTC. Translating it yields CASSLAGGSRVTQYF.

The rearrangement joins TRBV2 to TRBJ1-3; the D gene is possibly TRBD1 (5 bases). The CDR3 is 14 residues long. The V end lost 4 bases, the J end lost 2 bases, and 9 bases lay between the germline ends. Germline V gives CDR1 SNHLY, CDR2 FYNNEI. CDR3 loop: CASSAEGTGNTIYF. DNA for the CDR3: TGTGCCAGCAGTGCGGAGGGGACTGGAAACACCATATATTTT.

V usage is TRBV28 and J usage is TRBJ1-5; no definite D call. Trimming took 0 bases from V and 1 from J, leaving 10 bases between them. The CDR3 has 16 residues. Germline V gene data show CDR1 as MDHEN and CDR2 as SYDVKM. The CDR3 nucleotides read TGTGCCAGCAGTTTATGGTCGGGGATCAGCAATCAGCCCCAGCATTTT. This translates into CASSLWSGISNQPQHF.

The CDR3 region has the DNA TGTGCCAGCAGCTTAAATGTTCGGCAGGGTGGCACCGGGGAGCTGTTTTTT. The encoded protein is CASSLNVRQGGTGELFF. The chain links TRBV7-3 to TRBJ2-2; TRBD1 might be the D (5 bases). Germline V gene data show CDR1 as SGHTA and CDR2 as FQGTGA. The CDR3 is 17 amino acids. Trimming pared 1 base from V and 4 bases from J, leaving 16 bases between. The entire variable domain, with the rest obtained from reference TRBV7-3 and TRBJ2-2, is as follows: GAGVSQTPSNKVTEKGKYVELRCDPISGHTALYWYRQSLGQGPEFLIYFQGTGAADDSGLPNDRFFAVRPEGSVSTLKIQRTERGDSAVYLCASSLNVRQGGTGELFFGEGSRLTVL.

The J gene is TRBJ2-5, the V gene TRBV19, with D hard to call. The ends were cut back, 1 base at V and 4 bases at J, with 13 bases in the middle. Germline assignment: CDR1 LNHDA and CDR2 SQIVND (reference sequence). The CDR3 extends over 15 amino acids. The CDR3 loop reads CASSIAGVPLETQYF. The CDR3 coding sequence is TGTGCCAGTAGTATAGCTGGCGTCCCCCTAGAGACCCAGTACTTC.

CDR3 sequence (DNA): TGTGCCAGCTCACCGGGGGGTACAGATACGCAGTATTTT. Residues: CASSPGGTDTQYF. V and J are TRBV18 and TRBJ2-3; D might be TRBD2 (6 bases). Trimming left V 3 bases short and J 3 bases short, with 7 bases between. The CDR3 length is 13 residues. The germline V gene has CDR1 KGHSH and CDR2 LQKENI.

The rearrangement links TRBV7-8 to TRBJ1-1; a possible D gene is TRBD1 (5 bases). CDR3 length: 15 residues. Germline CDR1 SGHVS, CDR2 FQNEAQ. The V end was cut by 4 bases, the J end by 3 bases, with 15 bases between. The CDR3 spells CASSSGGGHDTEAFF. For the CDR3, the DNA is TGTGCCAGCAGCTCCGGGGGTGGGCACGACACTGAAGCTTTCTTT.

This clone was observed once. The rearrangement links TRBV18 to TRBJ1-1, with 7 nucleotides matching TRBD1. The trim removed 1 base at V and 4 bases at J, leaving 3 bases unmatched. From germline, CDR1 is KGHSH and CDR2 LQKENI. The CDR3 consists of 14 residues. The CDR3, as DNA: TGTGCCAGCTCACCACGACAGGGACTCACTGAAGCTTTCTTT. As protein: CASSPRQGLTEAFF.

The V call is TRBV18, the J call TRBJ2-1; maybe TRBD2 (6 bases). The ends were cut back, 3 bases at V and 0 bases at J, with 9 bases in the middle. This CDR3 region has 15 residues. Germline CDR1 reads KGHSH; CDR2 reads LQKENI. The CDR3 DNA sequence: TGTGCCAGCTCACCGGCGGGGCGCTCCTACAATGAGCAGTTCTTC. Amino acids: CASSPAGRSYNEQFF.

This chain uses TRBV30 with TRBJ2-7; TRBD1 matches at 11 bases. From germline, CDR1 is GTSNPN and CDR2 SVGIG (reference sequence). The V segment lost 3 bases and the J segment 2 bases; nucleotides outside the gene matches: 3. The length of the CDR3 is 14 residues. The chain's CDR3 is CAWRGGQGAYEQYF. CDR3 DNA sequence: TGTGCCTGGAGGGGGGGACAGGGGGCCTACGAGCAGTACTTC.

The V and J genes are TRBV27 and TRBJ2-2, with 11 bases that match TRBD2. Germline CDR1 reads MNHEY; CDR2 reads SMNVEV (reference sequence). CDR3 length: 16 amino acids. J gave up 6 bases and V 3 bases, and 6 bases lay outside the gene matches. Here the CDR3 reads CASSLVGLAGSGELFF. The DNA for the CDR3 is TGTGCCAGCAGTTTGGTTGGACTAGCGGGCTCCGGGGAGCTGTTTTTT.

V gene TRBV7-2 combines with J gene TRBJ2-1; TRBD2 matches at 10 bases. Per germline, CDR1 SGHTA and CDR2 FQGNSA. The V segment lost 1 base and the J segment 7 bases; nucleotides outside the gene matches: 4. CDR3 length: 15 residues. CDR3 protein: CASSLGRLAGNEQFF. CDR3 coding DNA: TGTGCCAGCAGCTTAGGGCGACTAGCGGGTAATGAGCAGTTCTTC.